Below are 19 T cell receptor beta chains sequenced from a single sample in a study of T-cell memory formation after mild COVID-19. One entry per CDR3 protein results from TCRdb running MiXCR on the 5' RACE reads. Of about 290,000 distinct CDR3 sequences in the sample, roughly 15% are singletons; the top ten hold roughly 22%. Sequences were obtained from PBMCs or a T cell subset sorted from them (not recorded which). The receptors originated from a man between 18 and 35 years old who had mild COVID-19 (a few samples of this study predate the infection). Cell type and time point are not known.

This clonotype was picked up a small number of times. The V gene is TRBV7-9, the J gene TRBJ1-2; weak D call: TRBD1 (6 bases). V was pared by 5 bases and J by 3 bases, with 10 bases between. The CDR3 is 13 amino acids. Germline V lookup: CDR1 SEHNR, CDR2 FQNEAQ (reference sequence). CDR3 nucleotide sequence: TGTGCCAGCAGCCCGACAGGATACTATGGCTACACCTTC. Translation gives CASSPTGYYGYTF.

To note about this clonotype: A much bigger clone sits one base away, suggesting this may be a read error. This chain joins TRBV20-1 and TRBJ2-7, with unresolved D. Between the trimmed V and J ends, which lost 7 bases and 0 bases, there was a span of 10 bases. This CDR3 is 12 amino acids long. Germline V gives CDR1 DFQATT, CDR2 SNEGSKA (reference sequence). CDR3 bases: TGCAGTGATAGGTTCTTCTCCTACGAGCAGTACTTC. This encodes CSDRFFSYEQYF.

This clonotype was seen a handful of times. This chain links TRBV20-1 with TRBJ2-3; D uncertain. The germline V and J ends were trimmed by 0 bases and 2 bases, with 6 bases remaining between them. The CDR3 is made up of 13 amino acids. The V gene's germline CDR1 is DFQATT and CDR2 SNEGSKA (reference sequence). In DNA, the CDR3 is TGCAGTGCTAGAGAGCCAATCACAGATACGCAGTATTTT. Protein product: CSAREPITDTQYF.

The gene calls are TRBV20-1 and TRBJ1-6, with D uncertain. CDR3 size: 9 residues. Germline values: CDR1 DFQATT, CDR2 SNEGSKA (reference sequence). Written as DNA, the CDR3 is TGCAGCTATAATTCACCCCTCCACTTT. This translates into CSYNSPLHF.

The table lists this clonotype with a few counts. CDR3 DNA sequence: TGTGCCAGCAGACCATACAGGGGACTTCTGAACACTGAAGCTTTCTTT. This translates into CASRPYRGLLNTEAFF. The J gene is TRBJ1-1, the V gene TRBV6-5, with 7 bases aligning to TRBD1. The ends lost 6 bases at V and 0 bases at J; junction bases unmatched: 10. CDR1 and CDR2 (germline): MNHEY, SVGAGI. The CDR3 spans 16 residues.

This clonotype was counted between two and nine times. The chain has TRBV6-6 and TRBJ1-5, with a possible D match to TRBD1 (5 bases). Germline lookup yields CDR1 MNHNY and CDR2 SVGAGI (reference sequence). This CDR3 comprises 14 residues. The V end was cut by 6 bases, the J end by 0 bases, with 9 bases between. The CDR3 loop is CASSSTVSNQPQHF. DNA of the CDR3: TGTGCCAGCAGCTCGACAGTTAGCAATCAGCCCCAGCATTTT.

The V call is TRBV4-1, the J call TRBJ2-3, with TRBD2 as a possible D gene (5 bases). Germline CDR1 reads MGHRA; CDR2 reads YSYEKL. The V and J ends lost 1 base and 3 bases respectively, with 14 bases between them. The CDR3 extends over 16 amino acids. The CDR3 is CASSQGELSLTDTQYF. CDR3 bases: TGCGCCAGCAGCCAAGGGGAGTTGTCCCTGACAGATACGCAGTATTTT.

The rearrangement links TRBV2 to TRBJ2-5; D uncertain. Germline CDR1 reads SNHLY; CDR2 reads FYNNEI. Trimming took off 8 bases at V and 5 bases at J, with 12 bases between the two ends. The CDR3 is 12 residues long. CDR3 region: CASGPSGETQYF. CDR3 DNA sequence: TGTGCCAGCGGGCCTAGTGGGGAGACCCAGTACTTC. Together with reference TRBV2 and TRBJ2-5, the CDR3 gives the full variable domain: EPEVTQTPSHQVTQMGQEVILRCVPISNHLYFYWYRQILGQKVEFLVSFYNNEISEKSEIFDDQFSVERPDGSNFTLKIRSTKLEDSAMYFCASGPSGETQYFGPGTRLLVL.

This clonotype was observed once. This sequence joins TRBV5-8 and TRBJ1-4, with 7 nucleotides matching TRBD1. From germline, CDR1 is SGHTS and CDR2 YDEGEE. Trimming at V came to 0 bases and at J to 8 bases, leaving 10 bases not matched to a gene. CDR3 size: 16 residues. The CDR3 DNA reads TGTGCCAGCAGCTTGGGGAGAGACAGGGAGGCGGAAAAACTGTTTTTT. It specifies CASSLGRDREAEKLFF.

This clonotype was counted between two and nine times. The chain joins TRBV29-1 to TRBJ1-1; weak D call: TRBD1 (5 bases). This CDR3 has 18 residues. Trimming removed 0 bases from V and 6 bases from J, with 26 bases in between. CDR1 and CDR2 from the germline V gene are SQVTM and ANQGSEA. CDR3 region: CSVEDFAFTGRDGAEAFF. In DNA, the CDR3 is TGCAGCGTTGAAGACTTTGCGTTCACGGGGCGGGACGGCGCTGAAGCTTTCTTT. The complete variable domain, with remaining parts taken from reference TRBV29-1 and TRBJ1-1, reads SAVISQKPSRDICQRGTSLTIQCQVDSQVTMMFWYRQQPGQSLTLIATANQGSEATYESGFVIDKFPISRPNLTFSTLTVSNMSPEDSSIYLCSVEDFAFTGRDGAEAFFGQGTRLTVV.

This clonotype appeared a few times. The chain carries TRBV9 and TRBJ2-3; D ambiguous. This CDR3 is 14 amino acids long. Germline CDR1 and CDR2: SGDLS and YYNGEE. The ends were cut back, 3 bases at V and 6 bases at J, with 14 bases in the middle. Written as DNA, the CDR3 is TGTGCCAGCAGCGAGGATCTGGCGAGGGATACGCAGTATTTT. Translated, it gives CASSEDLARDTQYF.

This clonotype was found a few times. The CDR3 sequence: CASRRRPGGTDNTEAFF. CDR3 DNA: TGTGCCAGCAGACGTCGTCCAGGTGGGACGGATAACACTGAAGCTTTCTTT. The chain employs TRBV7-9 and TRBJ1-1, with D maybe TRBD1 (5 bases). The ends were cut back, 6 bases at V and 2 bases at J, with 22 bases in the middle. CDR1 is SEHNR and CDR2 is FQNEAQ in the germline V gene (reference sequence). This CDR3 is 17 amino acids long. Filled out from reference TRBV7-9 and TRBJ1-1, the complete variable domain reads DTGVSQNPRHKITKRGQNVTFRCDPISEHNRLYWYRQTLGQGPEFLTYFQNEAQLEKSRLLSDRFSAERPKGSFSTLEIQRTEQGDSAMYLCASRRRPGGTDNTEAFFGQGTRLTVV.

This clonotype was detected only a few times. The chain has TRBV7-9 and TRBJ1-1; perhaps TRBD1 as D (6 bases). CDR1 is SEHNR and CDR2 is FQNEAQ in the germline V gene (reference sequence). The CDR3 extends over 13 amino acids. Trimming removed 6 bases at V and 5 bases at J, with 13 bases between. The CDR3 DNA reads TGTGCCAGCAGAGGTCAGGGGCGGACTGAAGCTTTCTTT. It codes for CASRGQGRTEAFF.

This clonotype was seen more than once but under ten times. The genes are TRBV3-1 and TRBJ2-1; the match to TRBD2 covers 9 bases. The CDR3 length is 15 residues. V trimming: 4 bases; J trimming: 6 bases; junction bases outside the gene matches: 7. Germline V gene sequence: CDR1 LGHDT, CDR2 YNNKEL (reference sequence). CDR3 amino acids: CASSPRLAAANEQFF. CDR3 DNA sequence: TGTGCCAGCAGCCCGAGACTAGCGGCAGCCAATGAGCAGTTCTTC.

This clonotype turned up a few times. The rearrangement links TRBV6-2 or TRBV6-3 to TRBJ2-4; unclear D gene. The CDR3 loop spans 15 amino acids. The V end lost 8 bases, the J end lost 0 bases, and 14 bases lay between the germline ends. Looked up from germline, CDR1 is MNHEY and CDR2 is SVGEGT. The CDR3 bases are TGTGCCAGCTCTCCCGCTACTCTAGCCAAAAACATTCAGTACTTC. It encodes CASSPATLAKNIQYF.

This clonotype has more than one count but fewer than ten. This chain uses TRBV2 with TRBJ1-2; D may be TRBD1 (5 bases). Germline CDR1 is SNHLY and CDR2 is FYNNEI. The CDR3 has 14 amino acids. V lost 8 bases, J lost 4 bases, and 17 bases lay in between. CDR3: CASGGVKGGYGYTF. CDR3 nucleotide sequence: TGTGCCAGCGGGGGGGTTAAAGGTGGCTATGGCTACACCTTC. The entire variable domain, with the rest obtained from reference TRBV2 and TRBJ1-2, is as follows: EPEVTQTPSHQVTQMGQEVILRCVPISNHLYFYWYRQILGQKVEFLVSFYNNEISEKSEIFDDQFSVERPDGSNFTLKIRSTKLEDSAMYFCASGGVKGGYGYTFGSGTRLTVV.

This clonotype was picked up a small number of times. The chain is built from TRBV6-2 or TRBV6-3 and TRBJ2-5; 8 bases are shared with TRBD2. Germline-derived CDR1 and CDR2 are MNHEY and SVGEGT. Germline trimming cut 6 bases from V and 4 bases from J; bases unmatched to any gene: 10. This CDR3 is built from 15 residues. The CDR3 is CASSLPFREGETQYF. The CDR3, as DNA: TGTGCCAGCAGCCTACCCTTCCGGGAGGGAGAGACCCAGTACTTC.

This clonotype has a handful of counts. V usage is TRBV4-3 and J usage is TRBJ1-6; a possible D gene is TRBD1 (5 bases). Germline V CDR1 and CDR2: LGHNA, YSLEER. This CDR3 region has 16 residues. Trimming took 0 bases from V and 6 from J, leaving 12 bases between them. CDR3 in DNA: TGCGCCAGCAGCCAAGAGTCCCCAGGGCGTAATTCACCCCTCCACTTT. It yields the protein CASSQESPGRNSPLHF.

The chain recombines TRBV28 with TRBJ2-7, with D possibly matching TRBD1 (6 bases). CDR1 and CDR2 from the germline V gene are MDHEN and SYDVKM. The CDR3 sequence is 13 residues long. Trimming took 3 bases from V and 5 from J, leaving 11 bases between them. In nucleotides, the CDR3 is TGTGCCAGCAGTTTGGGGGCGACAAACGAGCAGTACGTC. It translates to CASSLGATNEQYV.